A selection of T cell receptor beta chains follows, all from one sample in a study of blood T cell repertoires in COVID-19. Profiling relied on immunoSEQ multiplex PCR, and the TCRdb table lists in-frame clones only, not all of them. This table has approximately 230,000 clones, about 80% appearing once. Source material: PBMCs or T cells enriched from blood (not recorded which). These receptors all come from a man aged 35-49 years who had recovered from COVID-19. Both conserved end residues are part of each CDR3. D genes are given only for firm matches. Size is stated for part of the rows, as once, few or many counts, or as a class when the clone is expanded.

v_call	d_call	j_call	clone_size	cdr3_nt	cdr3_aa
TRBV6-1	TRBD1	TRBJ1-1	-	TGTGCCAGCAGTGCAATTTGGACAGGACTTCGCACTGAAGCTTTCTTT	CASSAIWTGLRTEAFF
TRBV6-4	-	TRBJ1-6	-	TGTGCCAGCAGTGACTCGGAGGGTTCACCCCTCCACTTT	CASSDSEGSPLHF
TRBV2	-	TRBJ1-1	-	TGTGCCAGCGGGGGCCGGGGGAACACTGAAGCTTTCTTT	CASGGRGNTEAFF
TRBV18	-	TRBJ2-3	-	TGTGCCAGCTCCCGGGGGCGGGAGCGGTCTAGCACAGATACGCAGTATTTT	CASSRGRERSSTDTQYF
TRBV18	TRBD2	TRBJ2-3	-	TGTGCCAGCTCACCACGTAACGGGGGGAACACAGATACGCAGTATTTT	CASSPRNGGNTDTQYF
TRBV4-2	-	TRBJ2-2	few	TGTGCCAGCAGCCAAGATCTGCATAGCGGGGAGCTGTTTTTT	CASSQDLHSGELFF
TRBV24-1	-	TRBJ1-1	-	TGTGCCACCAGTGATTTGGTGGGCGCTGAAGCTTTCTTT	CATSDLVGAEAFF
TRBV19	-	TRBJ2-1	once	TGTGCCAGTAGTTTCTTGGACAGTCCCAATGAGCAGTTCTTC	CASSFLDSPNEQFF
TRBV3-1/TRBV3-2	-	TRBJ1-1	-	TGTGCCAGCAGCTTGACAACTGAGAACACTGAAGCTTTCTTT	CASSLTTENTEAFF
TRBV9	TRBD1	TRBJ2-6	-	TGTGCCAGCAGCGCGCGAGGGGGACAGGGGGCGCAGGCCAACGTCCTGACTTTC	CASSARGGQGAQANVLTF
TRBV5-1	TRBD1	TRBJ1-5	-	TGCGCCAGCAGCCCCGGGACAGAAGATCAGCCCCAGCATTTT	CASSPGTEDQPQHF
TRBV10-3	-	TRBJ1-5	-	TGTGCGACCCGGGAGTCCAATCAGCCCCAGCATTTT	CATRESNQPQHF
TRBV7-9	TRBD2	TRBJ2-4	-	TGTGCCAGCAGCTCGAGCGGGGCAAGCAAAAACATTCAGTACTTC	CASSSSGASKNIQYF
TRBV28	TRBD1	TRBJ2-2	-	TGTGCCACCACAGGGGGCGCCGACACCGGGGAGCTGTTTTTT	CATTGGADTGELFF
TRBV11-2	-	TRBJ2-5	once	TGTGCCAGCAGCCCGGACCCGGCGGGGGAGACCCAGTACTTC	CASSPDPAGETQYF
TRBV5-1	-	TRBJ2-7	few	TGCGCCAGCAGCTTGGAGCCCCGGGACATATCACCCTACGAGCAGTACTTC	CASSLEPRDISPYEQYF
TRBV9	-	TRBJ1-2	-	TGTGCCAGCAGCGGTAGTACGGGCTACACCTTC	CASSGSTGYTF
TRBV28	-	TRBJ1-2	-	TGTGCCAGCAGTTTATATCAGGGGCCCTACTATGGCTACACCTTC	CASSLYQGPYYGYTF
TRBV4-1	-	TRBJ2-3	-	TGCGCCAGCAGCCAAGACCACACCCTGGGCTGGGATACGCAGTATTTT	CASSQDHTLGWDTQYF
TRBV24-1	-	TRBJ2-6	-	TGTGCCACCAGTGGCGATTCTGGGGCCAACGTCCTGACTTTC	CATSGDSGANVLTF
TRBV18	TRBD2	TRBJ2-7	-	TGTGCCAGCTCACCACGGGGGACTAGTTTGGTGTGGTACGAGCAGTACTTC	CASSPRGTSLVWYEQYF
TRBV5-1	-	TRBJ2-2	-	TGCGCCAGCAGCTTTGGTGGCGTCCCGGGCACCGGGGAGCTGTTTTTT	CASSFGGVPGTGELFF
TRBV23-1	-	TRBJ1-2	once	TGCGCCAGCAGTCAATCGTCGGGAGCGTTCAATAGGGGCTACACCTTC	CASSQSSGAFNRGYTF
TRBV9	-	TRBJ2-3	-	TGTGCCAGCAGCGTAGCTTCCGATACGCAGTATTTT	CASSVASDTQYF
TRBV6-1	-	TRBJ1-5	-	TGTGCCAGCTCGCTAGGAGGGAGCAATCAGCCCCAGCATTTT	CASSLGGSNQPQHF
TRBV6-2/TRBV6-3	-	TRBJ2-3	-	TGTGCCAGCAGTACGGAAGGGGCCTCTCTCCCTAGGGCAGAGTATTTT	CASSTEGASLPRAEYF
TRBV9	TRBD2	TRBJ2-1	-	TGTGCCAGCCAGGGGACTAGCGGGGGGGACAATGAGCAGTTCTTC	CASQGTSGGDNEQFF
TRBV7-2	TRBD1	TRBJ1-1	-	TGTGCCAGCAGCTTCTCCGGGGCAGGGGGTTACACTGAAGCTTTCTTT	CASSFSGAGGYTEAFF
TRBV5-4	-	TRBJ1-1	once	TGTGCCAGCAGCTCCCCAGGCCCCACTGAAGCTTTCTTT	CASSSPGPTEAFF
TRBV19	TRBD1	TRBJ1-1	-	TGTGCCAGTAGTTCTGCCGGGACAGGGAACACTGAAGCTTTCTTT	CASSSAGTGNTEAFF
TRBV7-8	-	TRBJ2-2	-	TGTGCCAGCAGCCCCCGGACTGGCAACACCGGGGAGCTGTTTTTT	CASSPRTGNTGELFF